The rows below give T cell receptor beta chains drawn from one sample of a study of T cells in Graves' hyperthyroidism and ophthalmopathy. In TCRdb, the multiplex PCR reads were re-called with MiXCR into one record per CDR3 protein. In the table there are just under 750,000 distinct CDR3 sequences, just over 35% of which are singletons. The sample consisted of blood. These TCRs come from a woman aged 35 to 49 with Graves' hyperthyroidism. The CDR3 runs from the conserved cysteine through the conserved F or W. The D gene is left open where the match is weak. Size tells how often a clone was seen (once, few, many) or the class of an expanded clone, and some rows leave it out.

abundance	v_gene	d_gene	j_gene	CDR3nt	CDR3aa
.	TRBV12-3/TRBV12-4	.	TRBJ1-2	TGTGCCAGCAGTCCTGTACGGGATGGCTACACCTTC	CASSPVRDGYTF
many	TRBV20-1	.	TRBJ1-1	TGCAGTGCTAATGACAGGTCGGCCGAAGCTTTCTTT	CSANDRSAEAFF
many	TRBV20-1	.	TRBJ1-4	TGCAGTGCTAGAGTGCAGGGTCGTGGAAAACTGTTTTTT	CSARVQGRGKLFF
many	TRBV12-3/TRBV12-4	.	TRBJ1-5	TGTGCCAGCAGCCTTTTAGGGGCCAATCAGCCCCAGCATTTT	CASSLLGANQPQHF
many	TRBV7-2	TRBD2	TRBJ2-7	TGTGCCAGCAGCCCTAGCGGGAGCGGGAGTGGATACGAGCAGTACTTC	CASSPSGSGSGYEQYF
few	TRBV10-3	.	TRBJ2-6	TGTGCCAGCAGTTACTCAGGGGACGGGGCCAACGTCCTGACTTTC	CASSYSGDGANVLTF
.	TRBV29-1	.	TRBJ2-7	TGCAGCGTTGAGGTTAGGGGCTCTTACTTAAGGGGCTCCTACGAGCAGTACTTC	CSVEVRGSYLRGSYEQYF
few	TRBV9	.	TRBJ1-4	TGTGCCAGCAGCGGCGGGAGATATAATGAAAAACTGTTTTTT	CASSGGRYNEKLFF
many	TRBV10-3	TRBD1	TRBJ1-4	TGTGCCATCAGGAGAGACAGGGAGCATGAAAAACTGTTTTTT	CAIRRDREHEKLFF
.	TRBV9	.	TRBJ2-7	TGCGCCAGCAGCTTTACAGGGACCTCCTCCTACGAGCAGTACTTC	CASSFTGTSSYEQYF
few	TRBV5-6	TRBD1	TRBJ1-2	TGTGCCAGCAGTATCTACAGGGGCCCTTACTATGGCTACACCTTC	CASSIYRGPYYGYTF
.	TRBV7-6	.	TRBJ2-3	TGTGCCAGCAGCTTCTTCGGGGTGACTAGCACAGATACGCAGTATTTT	CASSFFGVTSTDTQYF
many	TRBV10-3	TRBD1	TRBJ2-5	TGTGCCATCAAGGGGGCCGGCGAGACCCAGTACTTC	CAIKGAGETQYF
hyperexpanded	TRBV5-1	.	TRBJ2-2	TGCGCCAGCAGCCTGACAGGGAACACCGGGGAGCTGTTTTTT	CASSLTGNTGELFF
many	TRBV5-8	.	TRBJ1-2	TGTGCCAGCAGTACCCAGGTCAACTATGGCTACACCTTC	CASSTQVNYGYTF
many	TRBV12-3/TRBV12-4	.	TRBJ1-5	TGTGCCAGCAGCTCCGGGACGGGCAATCAGCCCCAGCATTTT	CASSSGTGNQPQHF
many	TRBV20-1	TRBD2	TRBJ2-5	TGCAGTGCTAGGCCTTGGCGGGGGGAGAAGACCCAGTACTTC	CSARPWRGEKTQYF
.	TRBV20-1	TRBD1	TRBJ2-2	TGCAGTGCAAGATCCGGGACAGGGGCCGGGGAGCTGTTTTTT	CSARSGTGAGELFF
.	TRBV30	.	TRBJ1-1	TGTGCCTGGAGTGTCGTTGGGGGGACTGAAGCTTTCTTT	CAWSVVGGTEAFF
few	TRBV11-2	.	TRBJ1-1	TGTGCCAGCAGCTCCCCTTCCAGGGGCCGGGGCACTGAAGCTTTCTTT	CASSSPSRGRGTEAFF
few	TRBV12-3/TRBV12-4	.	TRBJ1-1	TGTGCCAGCAGTTACTCATTTTCGGGGGCGAACACTGAAGCTTTCTTT	CASSYSFSGANTEAFF
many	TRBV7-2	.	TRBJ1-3	TGTGCCAGCAGCTTAGGACCACCGACCTCTGGAAACACCATATATTTT	CASSLGPPTSGNTIYF
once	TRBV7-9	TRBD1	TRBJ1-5	TGTGCCAGCAGCCGACGGAGACAGGGGGATTCTAGCAATCAGCCCCAGCATTTT	CASSRRRQGDSSNQPQHF
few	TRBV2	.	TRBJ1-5	TGTGCCAGCAGCGGGACCGGTAGGAGACAGCCCCAGCATTTT	CASSGTGRRQPQHF
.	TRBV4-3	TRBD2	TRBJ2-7	TGCGCCAGCAGCCGCGCTAGCGGGGGCACATACGAGCAGTACTTC	CASSRASGGTYEQYF
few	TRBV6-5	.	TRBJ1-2	TGTGCCAGCAGTTACTCGGGGGGAATAGATGGCTACACCTTC	CASSYSGGIDGYTF
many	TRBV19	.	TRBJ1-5	TGTGCCAGTAGTATTGGGGGGGCTATGGGTCAGCCCCAGCATTTT	CASSIGGAMGQPQHF
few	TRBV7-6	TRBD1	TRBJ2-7	TGTGCCAGCAGCTTAGGACCGATGGGACAGGGAAACTCCTACGAGCAGTACTTC	CASSLGPMGQGNSYEQYF
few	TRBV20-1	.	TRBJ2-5	TGCAGTGCCCCGACAGCCCGTGGGGAGACCCAGTACTTC	CSAPTARGETQYF
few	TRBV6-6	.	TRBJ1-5	TGTGCCAGCAGTTACTGGGGCGAAAGCAATCAGCCCCAGCATTTT	CASSYWGESNQPQHF
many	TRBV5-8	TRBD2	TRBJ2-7	TGTGCCAGCAGCTTTGCTTGCGGGGGAAGGTGCGAGCAGTACTTC	CASSFACGGRCEQYF
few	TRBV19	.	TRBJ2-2	TGTGCCAGTAGTGATCTTTCCGGGGAGCTGTTTTTT	CASSDLSGELFF
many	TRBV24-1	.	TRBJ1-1	TGTGCCACCAGTGATCTGGGCGCGGCTGAAGCTTTCTTT	CATSDLGAAEAFF
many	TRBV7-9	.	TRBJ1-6	TGTGCCAGCAGCTTAGCGGGCAGAGAAAATTCACCCCTCCACTTT	CASSLAGRENSPLHF
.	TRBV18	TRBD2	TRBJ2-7	TGTGCCAGCTCACTCGGCGGGGGAGGTTGCTTC	CASSLGGGGCF
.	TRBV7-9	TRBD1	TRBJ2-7	TGTGCCAGCAGCTTATATGGGACAGGGAACAATGAGCAGTACTTC	CASSLYGTGNNEQYF
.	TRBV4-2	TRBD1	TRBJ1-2	TGTGCCAGCAGCCTCGGGCCCAGAGGGACAGATGGTGGCTACACCTTC	CASSLGPRGTDGGYTF
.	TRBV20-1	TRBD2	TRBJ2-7	TGCAGTGCTAGAGATTTCACTAGCGGGAGGACCTACGAGCAGTACTTC	CSARDFTSGRTYEQYF
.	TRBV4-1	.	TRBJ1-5	TGCGCCAGCAGCCACCTTCCTTGGGAGGGCCTCAATCAGCCCCAGCATTTT	CASSHLPWEGLNQPQHF
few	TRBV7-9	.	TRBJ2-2	TGTGCCAGCAGCTTTAAGTCTGTAGTGACCGGGGAGCTGTTTTTT	CASSFKSVVTGELFF
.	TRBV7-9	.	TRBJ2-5	TGTGCCAGCAGCTCTCCCTGGGGCAGGACGGAGAAAGTAGAGACCCAGTACTTC	CASSSPWGRTEKVETQYF
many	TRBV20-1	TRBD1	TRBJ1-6	TGCAGTGCTACCGAGACAGGGTTCTATTCACCCCTCCACTTT	CSATETGFYSPLHF
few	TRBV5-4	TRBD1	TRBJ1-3	TGTGCCAGCAGCCCCCGCGCCCTTGACAGGGGATTCTCTGGAAACACCATATATTTT	CASSPRALDRGFSGNTIYF
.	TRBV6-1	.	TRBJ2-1	TGTGCCAGCAGTGACAGGAAGCAGTTCTTC	CASSDRKQFF
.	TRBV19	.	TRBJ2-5	TGTGCCAGTAGACCGCATGGGTTCGGGGTAGGGGAGACCCAGTACTTC	CASRPHGFGVGETQYF